The rows below give T cell receptor beta chains drawn from one sample of a study of shared clonotypes between healthy human individuals. Clones were sequenced by immunoSEQ multiplex PCR, and TCRdb holds only the in-frame ones, with some missing. The repertoire consists of 2 million to 2.5 million clones, with 90% to 95% occurring once and the leading ten covering more than 0.1%. The sample consisted of naive CD4+ T cells sorted from blood. These TCRs come from a man aged 18 to 29 in good health. The CDR3 runs from the conserved cysteine through the conserved F or W. The D gene is left open where the match is weak. Where a row states a size, it is once, few, many or the class of an expanded clone; other rows omit it.

clone_size	j_call	v_call	d_call	cdr3_nt	cdr3_aa
-	TRBJ1-6	TRBV2	TRBD1	TGTGCCAGAACTGTCCGGGACAGCAATAATTCACCCCTCCACTTT	CARTVRDSNNSPLHF
-	TRBJ2-7	TRBV5-1	TRBD1	TGCGCCAGCAGCTTGGGGGGACAGGGCAGGTACGAGCAGTACTTC	CASSLGGQGRYEQYF
-	TRBJ2-1	TRBV5-1	-	TGCGCCAGCAGCTTGGTTGCGGGGAGCTCCTACAATGAGCAGTTCTTC	CASSLVAGSSYNEQFF
-	TRBJ1-2	TRBV5-1	TRBD1	TGCGCCAGCAGCACACAGGGGGACTATGGCTACACCTTC	CASSTQGDYGYTF
-	TRBJ1-2	TRBV5-4	-	TGTGCCAGCAGCCCGGGCCCGGGGGAAGCGATTAACTATGGCTACACCTTC	CASSPGPGEAINYGYTF
-	TRBJ1-3	TRBV15	-	TGTGCCACCAGCAGAGATTTCAGACAGGCACCCTCCCAAGGAAACACCATATATTTT	CATSRDFRQAPSQGNTIYF
-	TRBJ1-1	TRBV18	-	TGTGCCAGCTCACCATCGGCAGGGACAATGAACACTGAAGCTTTCTTT	CASSPSAGTMNTEAFF
-	TRBJ1-4	TRBV9	TRBD1	TGTGCCAGCAGCACGACAGGGGGAGGTGGTGGAAAACTGTTTTTT	CASSTTGGGGGKLFF
-	TRBJ1-5	TRBV15	-	TGTGCTCAAGAGACTTATAGCAATCAGCCCCAGCATTTT	CAQETYSNQPQHF
-	TRBJ1-6	TRBV6-5	-	TGTGCCACCACTGCCGGGGGGACCCGTGGCACCCTCCACTTT	CATTAGGTRGTLHF
-	TRBJ2-7	TRBV5-1	-	TGCGCCAGCAGCCCGCCGAGGGCTAGCTCCTACGAGCAGTACTTC	CASSPPRASSYEQYF
-	TRBJ1-1	TRBV2	TRBD1	TGTGCCAGCACGACAGGGGGAAAGGGAACTGAAGCTTTCTTT	CASTTGGKGTEAFF
-	TRBJ2-2	TRBV5-1	-	TGCGCCAGCAGCCCAGGTTATCGGGCCCCAGGAACCGGGGAGCTGTTTTTT	CASSPGYRAPGTGELFF
-	TRBJ2-7	TRBV2	TRBD2	TGTGCCAGCAGTGTTAGCCTAGCGGGAGGCACCTACGAGCAGTACTTC	CASSVSLAGGTYEQYF
-	TRBJ2-1	TRBV6-6	-	TGTGCCAGCAGTTACGGGGCAGGATACAATGAGCAGTTCTTC	CASSYGAGYNEQFF
-	TRBJ1-2	TRBV7-8	-	TGTGCCAGCAGCTTCCCCGGGACCGGGCCCACCGGTTATGGCTACACCTTC	CASSFPGTGPTGYGYTF
-	TRBJ2-7	TRBV11-2	TRBD2	TGTGCCAGCAGCTTCTCCGACGGGACTAGCTCGAGGTGGCAGTACTTC	CASSFSDGTSSRWQYF
-	TRBJ2-2	TRBV6-5	-	TGTGCCAGCAGTTCCCTCAGTTGGAAGAACACCGGGGAGCTGTTTTTT	CASSSLSWKNTGELFF
-	TRBJ2-2	TRBV6-6	-	TGTGCCAGCAGAGAGGGCGGAGCGAACACCGGGGAGCTGTTTTTT	CASREGGANTGELFF
-	TRBJ2-2	TRBV7-2	-	TGTGCCAGCAGCTTATTCGCGACAGGTGATTCCGGGGAGCTGTTTTTT	CASSLFATGDSGELFF
-	TRBJ1-2	TRBV9	-	TGTGCCAGCAGTCAGGGGATCTATGGCTACACCTTC	CASSQGIYGYTF
-	TRBJ1-4	TRBV27	-	TGTGCCAGCGGGTATGGGGATGAAAAACTGTTTTTT	CASGYGDEKLFF
-	TRBJ1-3	TRBV15	-	TGTGCCACCAGCGGGGGCGGCTCTGGAAACACCATATATTTT	CATSGGGSGNTIYF
-	TRBJ2-2	TRBV2	TRBD2	TGTGCCAGCCTCACGGGAGGGAAAGGGCCCGGGGAGCTGTTTTTT	CASLTGGKGPGELFF
-	TRBJ2-3	TRBV29-1	-	TGCAGCGCCCGGACTGGGGGCACAGATACGCAGTATTTT	CSARTGGTDTQYF
-	TRBJ2-7	TRBV6-5	-	TGTGCCAGCAGCAATACGGGACTCTCCCGTGCCGAGCAGTACTTC	CASSNTGLSRAEQYF
-	TRBJ2-1	TRBV7-9	-	TGTGCCAGCAGCTTAGGAGTGGGAGCGGGTCATGAGCAGTTCTTC	CASSLGVGAGHEQFF
-	TRBJ1-1	TRBV6-6	-	TGTGCCAGCAGTTACGTAGGACCGAACACTGAAGCTTTCTTT	CASSYVGPNTEAFF
-	TRBJ1-6	TRBV10-3	-	TGTGCCATCAGTGAGTCGAAGCCCTCACCCCTCCACTTT	CAISESKPSPLHF
-	TRBJ1-6	TRBV2	-	TGTGCCAGCAACGGCCTAGATTCTTCACCCCTCCACTTT	CASNGLDSSPLHF
once	TRBJ1-4	TRBV30	TRBD1	TGTGCCTGGAGTGTCTATGACAGGGGGCGTGAAAAACTGTTTTTT	CAWSVYDRGREKLFF
-	TRBJ2-2	TRBV6-4	-	TGTGCCAGCAGTGAAAGGGGGGGGCGCACCGGGGAGCTGTTTTTT	CASSERGGRTGELFF
-	TRBJ1-3	TRBV5-1	-	TGCGCCAGCAGCTTGGTTAGCCCCTCTGGAAACACCATATATTTT	CASSLVSPSGNTIYF
-	TRBJ2-5	TRBV5-1	-	TGCGCCAGCAGCCCTCTAGGGTCGGGTGTAGAGACCCAGTACTTC	CASSPLGSGVETQYF
-	TRBJ2-7	TRBV19	TRBD2	TGTGCCAGTAGTATCTACCTAGCGGCTTCCTACGAGCAGTACTTC	CASSIYLAASYEQYF
-	TRBJ2-5	TRBV11-2	TRBD2	TGTGCCAGCAGCCCCGGTCGTGGCGGGAGTAATGAGACCCAGTACTTC	CASSPGRGGSNETQYF
-	TRBJ1-4	TRBV6-5	TRBD1	TGTGCCAGCAGTTACTCAGGGGGCGATGAAAAACTGTTTTTT	CASSYSGGDEKLFF
-	TRBJ2-7	TRBV19	-	TGTGCCAGTAGTATGAGTGGCAGTACCGAGCAGTACTTC	CASSMSGSTEQYF
-	TRBJ1-1	TRBV5-1	-	TGCGCCAGCAGCTTGAACACAGGGTACACTGAAGCTTTCTTT	CASSLNTGYTEAFF
-	TRBJ1-5	TRBV15	-	TGTGCCACCAGCAGAGATCGACAGAGTAATCAGCCCCAGCATTTT	CATSRDRQSNQPQHF
-	TRBJ2-5	TRBV7-9	TRBD1	TGTGCCAGCAGCTTAGGGGACAGGGGGCCCCAAGAGACCCAGTACTTC	CASSLGDRGPQETQYF
-	TRBJ2-7	TRBV7-9	TRBD2	TGTGCCAGCAGCCCCGGGACTAGCGGGACGGGGGAGCAGTACTTC	CASSPGTSGTGEQYF
-	TRBJ2-2	TRBV5-1	TRBD1	TGCGCCAGCAGCCCGGACAGGGCCAACACCGGGGAGCTGTTTTTT	CASSPDRANTGELFF
-	TRBJ2-7	TRBV19	-	TGTGCCAGTAGTATGTACAGGGAGGACGAGCAGTACTTC	CASSMYREDEQYF
-	TRBJ2-7	TRBV7-2	-	TGTGCCAGCAGCTTATTTCAAGGGGGTGAGCAGTACTTC	CASSLFQGGEQYF
-	TRBJ2-3	TRBV12-5	TRBD2	TGTGCTAGTGGTCTGGGACTAGCGGGAGTCTTAGATACGCAGTATTTT	CASGLGLAGVLDTQYF
few	TRBJ2-1	TRBV11-2	TRBD1	TGTGCCAGCAGACCGGGACAGAGCTCCTACAATGAGCAGTTCTTC	CASRPGQSSYNEQFF
-	TRBJ2-7	TRBV5-4	TRBD1	TGTGCCAGCAGCTTGGGCCAGGGGGCGAGAGAGCAGTACTTC	CASSLGQGAREQYF
-	TRBJ1-1	TRBV18	TRBD1	TGTGCCAGCTCCCTGGGAAGGGGGCACACTGAAGCTTTCTTT	CASSLGRGHTEAFF
-	TRBJ2-1	TRBV27	TRBD2	TGTGCCAGCAGTGCCCGGACTAGCGGGGACAGTGAGCAGTTCTTC	CASSARTSGDSEQFF
-	TRBJ1-1	TRBV4-1	-	TGCGCCAGCAGCCGCGGCTGGGAAATTACTGAAGCTTTCTTT	CASSRGWEITEAFF
-	TRBJ2-2	TRBV5-6	TRBD1	TGTGCCAGCAGCGCGGACAGGGGAACCGGGGAGCTGTTTTTT	CASSADRGTGELFF
-	TRBJ2-7	TRBV2	-	TGTGCCAGCACCTCGGACAGCTCCTACGAGCAGTACTTC	CASTSDSSYEQYF